These 19 T cell receptor beta chains originate from one sample sequenced in a study of T cell responses to AZD1222 COVID-19 vaccine. Only in-frame clones appear in the TCRdb table, and some are missing; sequencing was by immunoSEQ multiplex PCR. There are 190,000 or so clones in the sample; roughly nine tenths occur only once, and roughly 3.5% lies in the top ten. The sequencing here drew on peripheral blood, taken 28 days after the second AZD1222 dose. These receptors were collected from an adult who received the AZD1222 COVID-19 vaccine.

This chain connects TRBV7-9 to TRBJ2-5; D unresolved. CDR3 size: 14 residues. Germline loops: CDR1 SEHNR, CDR2 FQNEAQ (reference sequence). The germline V and J ends were trimmed by 1 base and 1 base, with 7 bases remaining between them. In DNA form, the CDR3 reads TGTGCCAGCAGCTTAGGCTACAGCCAAGAGACCCAGTACTTC. Protein: CASSLGYSQETQYF. Full variable domain (missing parts from reference TRBV7-9 and TRBJ2-5): DTGVSQNPRHKITKRGQNVTFRCDPISEHNRLYWYRQTLGQGPEFLTYFQNEAQLEKSRLLSDRFSAERPKGSFSTLEIQRTEQGDSAMYLCASSLGYSQETQYFGPGTRLLVL.

V and J are TRBV7-3 and TRBJ1-2, with D possibly being TRBD1 (6 bases). Trimming left V 3 bases short and J 7 bases short, with 18 bases between. The germline CDR1 and CDR2 sequences are SGHTA and FQGTGA. This CDR3 spans 15 amino acids. Here the CDR3 DNA reads TGTGCCAGCAGCTTTGCAGGGGCAGGAAGAGCTGGCTACACCTTC. Encoded protein: CASSFAGAGRAGYTF.

This rearrangement joins TRBV18 to TRBJ1-1; 7 positions match TRBD1. Germline V CDR1 and CDR2: KGHSH, LQKENI. The V gene end was trimmed by 4 bases and the J gene end by 0 bases; junction bases not matched to a gene: 8. The CDR3 sequence is 16 residues long. The CDR3 here is CASSQQGGPMNTEAFF. The CDR3 nucleotides are TGTGCCAGCTCACAACAAGGGGGCCCGATGAACACTGAAGCTTTCTTT.

The chain is built from TRBV30 and TRBJ1-1, with D uncertain. The V end was cut by 4 bases, the J end by 1 base, with 16 bases between. Germline CDR1 and CDR2: GTSNPN and SVGIG (reference sequence). This CDR3 region has 15 residues. The DNA of the CDR3 is TGTGCCTGGAAGGTAGGCGGCGCTGGGAACACTGAAGCTTTCTTT. This encodes CAWKVGGAGNTEAFF.

Written as DNA, the CDR3 is TGTGCCAGCTCGACAGGGCGGCGCGAGCAGTACTTC. This codes for CASSTGRREQYF. This sequence joins TRBV28 and TRBJ2-7; 7 nucleotides align to TRBD1. The germline CDR1 and CDR2 sequences are MDHEN and SYDVKM. The CDR3 loop spans 12 amino acids. J lost 6 bases, V lost 8 bases, and 7 bases had no gene match.

V gene TRBV6-6 combines with J gene TRBJ2-5, with a weak D call TRBD2 (6 bases). The CDR3 runs to 20 residues. Trimming shortened V by 6 bases and J by 2 bases, and 31 bases separated the two germline ends. The V gene's germline CDR1 is MNHNY and CDR2 SVGAGI (reference sequence). CDR3 amino acids: CASSPSWGVGQDGRQETQYF. In DNA form, the CDR3 reads TGTGCCAGCAGCCCCTCTTGGGGGGTAGGGCAGGATGGAAGGCAAGAGACCCAGTACTTC.

The V call is TRBV4-2, the J call TRBJ1-6; D is undetermined. CDR1 and CDR2 (germline): LGHNA, YNFKEQ. The CDR3 is made up of 15 amino acids. V was pared by 0 bases and J by 9 bases, with 12 bases between. CDR3 amino acids: CASSQDSERRSPLHF. The CDR3 DNA follows: TGTGCCAGCAGCCAAGATTCGGAGAGACGTTCACCCCTCCACTTT.

The chain couples TRBV28 to TRBJ2-7, with 7 bases aligning to TRBD2. CDR1 is MDHEN, CDR2 SYDVKM, per germline. V lost 8 bases to trimming and J lost 7 bases; unmatched junction nucleotides: 8. The CDR3 contains 12 residues. In DNA form, the CDR3 reads TGTGCCAGCTCGGCGGGAGTGGGTGAGCAGTACTTC. It yields the protein CASSAGVGEQYF.

The chain combines TRBV21-1 with TRBJ2-7; the D call of TRBD2 is as the table states it, not checked on the DNA. TRBV21-1 is assigned pseudogene status. The length of the CDR3 is 16 residues. This CDR3 is CASSNIASGSSYEQYF. In DNA form, the CDR3 reads TGTGCCAGCAGCAACATTGCTAGCGGGAGCTCCTACGAGCAGTACTTC.

The J gene is TRBJ2-5, the V gene TRBV7-2; 9 bases align to TRBD1. The CDR3 consists of 14 residues. V gave up 5 bases and J gave up 5 bases; unmatched junction bases: 6. Germline V CDR1 and CDR2: SGHTA, FQGNSA. The CDR3 nucleotides are TGTGCCAGCAGCATGACAGGGGGGTGGGAGACCCAGTACTTC. Its protein product is CASSMTGGWETQYF. Combining the CDR3 with reference TRBV7-2 and TRBJ2-5 gives the whole variable domain GAGVSQSPSNKVTEKGKDVELRCDPISGHTALYWYRQSLGQGLEFLIYFQGNSAPDKSGLPSDRFSAERTGGSVSTLTIQRTQQEDSAVYLCASSMTGGWETQYFGPGTRLLVL.

V gene TRBV10-3 combines with J gene TRBJ2-1, with D unclear. The length of the CDR3 is 16 residues. The V end lost 2 bases, the J end lost 0 bases, and 11 bases lay between the germline ends. CDR1 is ENHRY, CDR2 SYGVKD, per germline. This chain's CDR3 is CAISEPERLSYNEQFF. The CDR3 DNA reads as TGTGCCATCAGTGAGCCGGAGCGTCTCTCCTACAATGAGCAGTTCTTC.

The table lists this clone with a count of one. The chain employs TRBV7-9 and TRBJ2-1; 7 bases fit TRBD1. V lost 4 bases and J lost 6; bases outside the gene matches: 12. CDR3 length: 16 residues. Germline lookup yields CDR1 SEHNR and CDR2 FQNEAQ (reference sequence). Here the CDR3 DNA reads TGTGCCAGCAGCTCGTCGACAGGGAAATTTGGCAATGAGCAGTTCTTC. This gives the protein CASSSSTGKFGNEQFF.

The rearrangement joins TRBV19 to TRBJ1-1; D possibly corresponds to TRBD1 (6 bases). Germline V gene sequence: CDR1 LNHDA, CDR2 SQIVND (reference sequence). The CDR3 totals 15 residues. Trimming took off 6 bases at V and 4 bases at J, with 18 bases between the two ends. The CDR3 DNA follows: TGTGCCAGTAGAGGACAGTACACGGAGGGCACTGAAGCTTTCTTT. Protein sequence: CASRGQYTEGTEAFF. Combining the CDR3 with reference TRBV19 and TRBJ1-1 gives the whole variable domain DGGITQSPKYLFRKEGQNVTLSCEQNLNHDAMYWYRQDPGQGLRLIYYSQIVNDFQKGDIAEGYSVSREKKESFPLTVTSAQKNPTAFYLCASRGQYTEGTEAFFGQGTRLTVV.

This chain uses TRBV7-2 with TRBJ1-4, with 7 bases matching TRBD1. The germline V gene encodes CDR1 SGHTA and CDR2 FQGNSA. The J segment lost 11 bases and the V segment lost 5 bases, leaving 11 bases of the junction unmatched. This CDR3 region has 14 residues. The CDR3 reads CASSEDRRVEKLFF. The CDR3 DNA reads TGTGCCAGCAGCGAGGACAGGAGGGTTGAGAAACTGTTTTTT.

V and J are TRBV4-3 and TRBJ2-3, with 7 bases lining up with TRBD2. Trimming removed 0 bases from V and 5 bases from J; junction bases left unmatched: 8. Germline V lookup: CDR1 LGHNA, CDR2 YSLEER. This CDR3 has 16 amino acids. The DNA for the CDR3 is TGCGCCAGCAGCCAAGATCGCGAGTCTAGCGGAGATACGCAGTATTTT. Its translation: CASSQDRESSGDTQYF.

The chain recombines TRBV19 with TRBJ2-7; 8 positions match TRBD1. Per the germline V gene, CDR1 is LNHDA and CDR2 is SQIVND (reference sequence). The V gene end was trimmed by 6 bases and the J gene end by 3 bases; junction bases not matched to a gene: 4. The CDR3 is 13 residues long. The CDR3 coding sequence is TGTGCCAGTAGCCGGACAGGGAACTACGAGCAGTACTTC. Protein: CASSRTGNYEQYF.

This chain links TRBV6-4 with TRBJ2-3; 10 bases are a match to TRBD1. Germline-derived CDR1 and CDR2 are MRHNA and SNTAGT. V dropped 0 bases and J dropped 4; count of bases not matched to a gene: 1. There are 15 residues in the CDR3. CDR3 amino acids: CASSDSTGGADTQYF. The CDR3 DNA reads as TGTGCCAGCAGTGACTCGACAGGGGGCGCAGATACGCAGTATTTT.

The gene calls are TRBV6-6 and TRBJ2-1, with 10 bases aligning to TRBD2. V trimming: 6 bases; J trimming: 2 bases; junction bases outside the gene matches: 4. Germline V lookup: CDR1 MNHNY, CDR2 SVGAGI (reference sequence). The CDR3 loop spans 15 amino acids. The CDR3 is CASRLTSGTYNEQFF. DNA of the CDR3: TGTGCCAGCAGGCTAACTAGCGGGACCTACAATGAGCAGTTCTTC.

The CDR3 spells CASSRDANTEAFF. The CDR3 DNA reads as TGTGCCAGCAGCCGTGACGCGAACACTGAAGCTTTCTTT. J is TRBJ1-1 and V is TRBV28; D is undetermined. V gave up 6 bases and J gave up 1 base, with 9 bases separating them. CDR3 length equals 13 residues. Germline CDR1 and CDR2: MDHEN and SYDVKM.